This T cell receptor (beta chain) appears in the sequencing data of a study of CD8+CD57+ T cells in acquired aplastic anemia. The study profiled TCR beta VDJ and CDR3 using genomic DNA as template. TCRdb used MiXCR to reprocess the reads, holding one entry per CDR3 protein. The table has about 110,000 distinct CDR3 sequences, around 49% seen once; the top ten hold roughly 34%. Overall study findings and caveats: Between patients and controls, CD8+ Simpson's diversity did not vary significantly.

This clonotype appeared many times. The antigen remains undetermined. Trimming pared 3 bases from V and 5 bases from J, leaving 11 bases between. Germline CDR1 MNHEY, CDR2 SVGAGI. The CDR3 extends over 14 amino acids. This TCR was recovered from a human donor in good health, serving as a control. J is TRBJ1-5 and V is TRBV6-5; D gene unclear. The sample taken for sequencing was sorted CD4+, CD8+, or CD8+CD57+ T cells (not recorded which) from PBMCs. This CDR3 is CASSYRRIDQPQHF. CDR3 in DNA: TGTGCCAGCAGTTATCGACGGATCGATCAGCCCCAGCATTTT.